Each of the 2 T cell receptor beta chains below was sequenced from the same sample in a study of blood T cell repertoires in COVID-19 (dated by TCRdb to between 2020 and 2021). The library was prepared using the immunoSEQ multiplex PCR assay. This immuneACCESS table, as held by TCRdb, lists in-frame sequences with V and J called but not all clones. Of the missing ones, under half trace to an unresolved V gene in checked studies; the others have no known cause. Recorded for this sample are about 160,000 clones; over 85% of them occurred a single time. Jointly, the top ten make up over 15% of the sample. Sample: peripheral blood. The receptors shown here come from a man in his 60s with active or convalescent COVID-19.

The J gene is TRBJ1-5, the V gene TRBV19; D unresolved. The CDR3 has 13 residues. The V gene lost 8 bases and the J gene lost 2 bases, with 10 bases spanning the gap. Germline values: CDR1 LNHDA, CDR2 SQIVND (reference sequence). CDR3 in DNA: TGTGCCAGTTCGGGTCTAGGCAATCAGCCCCAGCATTTT. Its protein product is CASSGLGNQPQHF.

The V and J genes are TRBV7-2 and TRBJ2-7; D call uncertain. The CDR3 runs 13 residues. Germline V gene sequence: CDR1 SGHTA, CDR2 FQGNSA. Trimming removed 0 bases from V and 3 bases from J, with 6 bases in between. CDR3 DNA: TGTGCCAGCAGCTTAGCGCGTAGCTACGAGCAGTACTTC. It is translated as CASSLARSYEQYF.